This T cell receptor (beta chain) was retrieved from a study of T cell repertoires in cytomegalovirus infection. The germline V gene has CDR1 MNHNS and CDR2 SASEGT. The V end was cut by 8 bases, the J end by 1 base, with 12 bases between. This CDR3 has 14 residues. TCRdb reprocessed the reads with MiXCR, giving one entry per CDR3 protein. Among some 800,000 distinct CDR3 sequences listed, about 30% were seen once. This clonotype was counted between two and nine times. Antigen unknown. V gene TRBV6-1 combines with J gene TRBJ1-5; D is unresolved. The material sequenced was cultured CD8+ T cells from PBMCs, taken from culture after CMV antigen stimulation. The sequence was collected from a human donor in good health (CMV status not recorded). Some clones in this sample may be carry-over from other donors' samples. The CDR3 reads CASSRGNSNQPQHF. The CDR3 DNA sequence: TGTGCCAGCTCCCGAGGGAACAGCAATCAGCCCCAGCATTTT.